A single sample gave rise to the 4 T cell receptor beta chains below, sequenced in a study of OX40 agonist ivuxolimab in advanced cancers. This table comes from immunoSEQ multiplex PCR, and its TCRdb copy is limited to in-frame clones, with some not included. Here the sample spans 40,000 to 60,000 clones, about four fifths being singletons. Source: CD4+ or CD8+ T cells sorted from blood, taken in a trial of the OX40 agonist ivuxolimab. Receptors were obtained from an adult with an advanced solid tumor such as melanoma, head and neck, liver or kidney cancer.

The chain joins TRBV28 to TRBJ2-1; no clear D gene. The V end lost 4 bases, the J end lost 2 bases, and 12 bases lay between the germline ends. Germline CDR1 MDHEN, CDR2 SYDVKM. The CDR3 length is 15 residues. CDR3 residues: CASSSGVTPYNEQFF. The DNA of the CDR3 is TGTGCCAGCAGTTCCGGCGTTACTCCCTACAATGAGCAGTTCTTC. Full variable domain (missing parts from reference TRBV28 and TRBJ2-1): DVKVTQSSRYLVKRTGEKVFLECVQDMDHENMFWYRQDPGLGLRLIYFSYDVKMKEKGDIPEGYSVSREKKERFSLILESASTNQTSMYLCASSSGVTPYNEQFFGPGTRLTVL.

Within the sample, this clone is medium-sized. This chain connects TRBV30 to TRBJ2-7; no firm D call. V lost 0 bases to trimming and J lost 3 bases, with 18 bases between them. Germline V CDR1 and CDR2: GTSNPN, SVGIG (reference sequence). CDR3 size: 16 residues. The CDR3 DNA is TGTGCCTGGAGTGTACGATCCACAGTGAGTGGCTACGAGCAGTACTTC. Encoded protein: CAWSVRSTVSGYEQYF.

This chain connects TRBV5-4 to TRBJ2-1; D gene ambiguous. This CDR3 has 15 amino acids. The ends were cut back, 0 bases at V and 7 bases at J, with 14 bases in the middle. Germline loops: CDR1 SGHNT, CDR2 YYREEE (reference sequence). CDR3 protein: CASSLGLRDGNEQFF. The CDR3 nucleotides are TGTGCCAGCAGCTTGGGACTTAGGGATGGGAATGAGCAGTTCTTC.

The chain has TRBV2 and TRBJ1-2; tentative D call: TRBD1 (5 bases). V lost 5 bases and J lost 5, with 15 bases in between. Germline V gives CDR1 SNHLY, CDR2 FYNNEI. CDR3 length: 14 residues. The DNA of the CDR3 is TGTGCCAGCAGTCAGGGTCCCTTGAATTATGGCTACACCTTC. The encoded protein is CASSQGPLNYGYTF.